Below are 13 T cell receptor beta chains sequenced from a single sample in a study of blood T cell repertoires in COVID-19. Sequencing used immunoSEQ multiplex PCR; TCRdb keeps in-frame clones, though not all of them. Of about 120,000 clones listed, approximately 90% are singletons. The sample comprised peripheral blood. These receptors originate from a human donor with acute or convalescent COVID-19. The donor label of this sample is uncertain.

This sequence joins TRBV6-5 and TRBJ2-7; a weak D match, TRBD1 (6 bases). Germline CDR1 is MNHEY and CDR2 is SVGAGI. Trimming removed 0 bases from V and 6 bases from J, with 15 bases in between. This CDR3 is 15 amino acids long. The CDR3 reads CASSYSQGQICEQYF. In nucleotides, the CDR3 is TGTGCCAGCAGTTACTCACAGGGTCAGATTTGCGAGCAGTACTTC.

This rearrangement joins TRBV7-2 to TRBJ2-3, with unresolved D. This CDR3 is built from 14 residues. The germline V gene encodes CDR1 SGHTA and CDR2 FQGNSA. V was shortened by 7 bases and J by 0 bases, with 11 bases between the two germline ends. CDR3 nucleotides: TGTGCCAGCAAGATACAGTATAGCACAGATACGCAGTATTTT. The encoded protein is CASKIQYSTDTQYF.

The rearrangement links TRBV7-2 to TRBJ2-5; D is possibly TRBD1 (6 bases). V was clipped by 5 bases and J by 2 bases, with 9 bases between them. CDR3 length: 13 amino acids. The V gene's germline CDR1 is SGHTA and CDR2 FQGNSA. The CDR3 DNA reads as TGTGCCAGCAGCCCAGACAGGCAAGAGACCCAGTACTTC. Its translation is CASSPDRQETQYF.

V usage is TRBV28 and J usage is TRBJ1-1; D remains unclear. The length of the CDR3 is 15 residues. Germline CDR1 MDHEN, CDR2 SYDVKM. Trimming took off 5 bases at V and 1 base at J, with 14 bases between the two ends. The CDR3, as DNA: TGTGCCAGCAGTCCCGCTTCTGGCTCGAACACTGAAGCTTTCTTT. This encodes CASSPASGSNTEAFF. The full variable domain, rest sourced from reference TRBV28 and TRBJ1-1, is DVKVTQSSRYLVKRTGEKVFLECVQDMDHENMFWYRQDPGLGLRLIYFSYDVKMKEKGDIPEGYSVSREKKERFSLILESASTNQTSMYLCASSPASGSNTEAFFGQGTRLTVV.

This rearrangement joins TRBV4-3 to TRBJ1-2; 7 nucleotides align to TRBD1. The J segment lost 5 bases and the V segment lost 1 base, leaving 4 bases of the junction unmatched. CDR1 is LGHNA and CDR2 is YSLEER in the germline V gene. The CDR3 has 14 amino acids. DNA for the CDR3: TGCGCCAGCAGCCAAGGTTCGACAGGGTATGGCTACACCTTC. Amino acid sequence: CASSQGSTGYGYTF.

This clone has only one observation. J is TRBJ2-7 and V is TRBV9; 9 positions agree with TRBD1. Germline trimming cut 0 bases from V and 9 bases from J; bases unmatched to any gene: 10. Germline loops: CDR1 SGDLS, CDR2 YYNGEE. CDR3 length: 15 residues. The CDR3 DNA sequence: TGTGCCAGCAGCGTAGAGGGGCAGGGGACAGGGTCGCAGTACTTC. The encoded protein is CASSVEGQGTGSQYF.

The CDR3 bases are TGCGCCAGCAGCTTGACGACAGCGAACTATGGCTACACCTTC. Protein sequence: CASSLTTANYGYTF. V gene TRBV5-1 combines with J gene TRBJ1-2; a weak D match, TRBD1 (5 bases). Germline values: CDR1 SGHRS, CDR2 YFSETQ. V lost 1 base and J 2 bases, leaving 9 bases between the germline ends. This CDR3 is 14 amino acids long.

The chain links TRBV28 to TRBJ2-4; a possible D gene is TRBD1 (5 bases). The germline gives CDR1 MDHEN, CDR2 SYDVKM. The CDR3 sequence is 15 residues long. V lost 6 bases to trimming and J lost 5 bases, with 17 bases between them. The CDR3 region is CASSRAQDKENIQYF. The CDR3 nucleotides read TGTGCCAGCAGCCGAGCCCAGGACAAAGAAAACATTCAGTACTTC. Together with reference TRBV28 and TRBJ2-4, the CDR3 gives the full variable domain: DVKVTQSSRYLVKRTGEKVFLECVQDMDHENMFWYRQDPGLGLRLIYFSYDVKMKEKGDIPEGYSVSREKKERFSLILESASTNQTSMYLCASSRAQDKENIQYFGAGTRLSVL.

The chain uses TRBV7-9 and TRBJ1-2; 7 bases agree with TRBD1. The J segment lost 6 bases and the V segment lost 2 bases, leaving 12 bases of the junction unmatched. The CDR3 is 16 amino acids. The germline V gene has CDR1 SEHNR and CDR2 FQNEAQ (reference sequence). The CDR3 protein is CASSLTGVRRRNGYTF. The DNA for the CDR3 is TGTGCCAGCAGCTTAACAGGGGTAAGAAGGAGGAATGGCTACACCTTC.

The J gene is TRBJ1-5, the V gene TRBV6-2 or TRBV6-3, with TRBD1 identical over 9 bases. The CDR3 extends over 15 amino acids. Trimming took 6 bases from V and 2 from J; bases not matched to a gene: 5. The germline CDR1 and CDR2 sequences are MNHEY and SVGEGT. The CDR3: CASSRTGGGNQPQHF. Here the CDR3 DNA reads TGTGCCAGCAGCCGCACAGGGGGCGGCAATCAGCCCCAGCATTTT.

This chain uses TRBV27 with TRBJ2-1, with D possibly TRBD2 on 6 matching bases. CDR3 size: 17 residues. V lost 0 bases and J 2 bases, leaving 14 bases between the germline ends. Germline V CDR1 and CDR2: MNHEY, SMNVEV (reference sequence). The CDR3 region has the DNA TGTGCCAGCAGTTTATCTAGCGGAACTGAAGCCTACAATGAGCAGTTCTTC. It encodes CASSLSSGTEAYNEQFF.

This rearrangement joins TRBV6-2 or TRBV6-3 to TRBJ1-2; 9 positions match TRBD1. The CDR3 spans 13 residues. V dropped 5 bases and J dropped 7; count of bases not matched to a gene: 5. Per the germline V gene, CDR1 is MNHEY and CDR2 is SVGEGT. The CDR3 DNA reads TGTGCCAGCAGTATGGGACAGGGCTCTGGCTACACCTTC. As protein: CASSMGQGSGYTF.

The chain joins TRBV5-4 to TRBJ2-2; the D gene is possibly TRBD2 (6 bases). V dropped 3 bases and J dropped 0 bases, with 9 bases sitting between them. The CDR3 is 15 residues long. The V gene's germline CDR1 is SGHNT and CDR2 YYREEE (reference sequence). The CDR3 spells CASSSGTPNTGELFF. As DNA, the CDR3 is TGTGCCAGCAGCTCCGGGACTCCGAACACCGGGGAGCTGTTTTTT.